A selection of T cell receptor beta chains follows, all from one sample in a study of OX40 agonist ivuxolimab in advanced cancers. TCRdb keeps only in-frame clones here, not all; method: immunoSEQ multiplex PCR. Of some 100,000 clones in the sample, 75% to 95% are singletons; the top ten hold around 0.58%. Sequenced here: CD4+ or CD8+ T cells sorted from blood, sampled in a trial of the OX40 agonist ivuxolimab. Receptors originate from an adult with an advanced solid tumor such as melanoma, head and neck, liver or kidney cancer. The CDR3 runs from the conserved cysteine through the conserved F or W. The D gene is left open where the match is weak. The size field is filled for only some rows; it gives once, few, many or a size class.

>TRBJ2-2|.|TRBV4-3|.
CASSQDPTGPNTGELFF
TGCGCCAGCAGCCAAGATCCGACAGGTCCGAACACCGGGGAGCTGTTTTTT
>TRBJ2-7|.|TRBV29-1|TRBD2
CSVLRLTSGPTYEQYF
TGCAGCGTCCTACGGTTGACTAGCGGGCCTACCTACGAGCAGTACTTC
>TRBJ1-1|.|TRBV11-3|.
CASSLIGNTEAFF
TGTGCCAGCAGCTTAATAGGGAACACTGAAGCTTTCTTT
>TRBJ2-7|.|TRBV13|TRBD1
CASRITGVNEQYF
TGTGCCAGCAGAATCACAGGGGTGAACGAGCAGTACTTC
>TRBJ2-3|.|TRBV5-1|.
CASSPSISDTQYF
TGCGCCAGCAGCCCCTCCATATCAGATACGCAGTATTTT
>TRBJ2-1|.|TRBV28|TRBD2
CASSSPSGGGEQFF
TGTGCCAGCAGTTCGCCTAGCGGCGGGGGTGAGCAGTTCTTC
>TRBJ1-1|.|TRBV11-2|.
CASSLSPERGEAFF
TGTGCCAGCAGCTTATCCCCCGAGCGCGGTGAAGCTTTCTTT
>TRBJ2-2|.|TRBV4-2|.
CASSQWGASGYGELFF
TGTGCCAGCAGCCAATGGGGGGCTAGCGGCTACGGGGAGCTGTTTTTT
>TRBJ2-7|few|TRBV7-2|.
CASSALGTFYEQYF
TGTGCCAGCAGCGCCCTAGGGACTTTCTACGAGCAGTACTTC
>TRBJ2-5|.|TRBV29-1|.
CSVEEGWETQYF
TGCAGCGTTGAAGAGGGGTGGGAGACCCAGTACTTC
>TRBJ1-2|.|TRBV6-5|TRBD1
CASSYTDRGYGYTF
TGTGCCAGCAGTTACACCGACAGGGGATATGGCTACACCTTC
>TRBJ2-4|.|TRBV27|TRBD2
CASSISLAGGTKNIQYF
TGTGCCAGCAGTATATCCCTGGCGGGAGGGACCAAAAACATTCAGTACTTC
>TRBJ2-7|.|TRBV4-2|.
CASSQDGYEQYF
TGTGCCAGCAGCCAAGATGGGTACGAGCAGTACTTC
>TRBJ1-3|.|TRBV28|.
CASSPHRGNVAGNTIYF
TGTGCCAGCAGTCCTCATCGGGGCAATGTTGCTGGAAACACCATATATTTT
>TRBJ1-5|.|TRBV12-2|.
CASRSIQGDNQPQHF
TGTGCAAGTCGCTCGATTCAGGGGGACAATCAGCCCCAGCATTTT
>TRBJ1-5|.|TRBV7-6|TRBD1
CASSFRLGQGTNFDSNQPQHF
TGTGCCAGCAGCTTCAGGTTGGGACAGGGTACGAACTTCGATAGCAATCAGCCCCAGCATTTT
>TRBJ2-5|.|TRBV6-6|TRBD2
CASSWAGGGSETQYF
TGTGCCAGCAGTTGGGCGGGAGGAGGGTCAGAGACCCAGTACTTC
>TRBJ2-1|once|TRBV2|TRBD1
CASREQGLGSNEQFF
TGTGCCAGCAGAGAACAGGGGCTAGGATCCAATGAGCAGTTCTTC
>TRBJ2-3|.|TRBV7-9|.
CASRGGGIDTQYF
TGTGCCAGCCGGGGAGGGGGCATAGATACGCAGTATTTT
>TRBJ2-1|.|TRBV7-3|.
CASSSEPVFTYNEQFF
TGTGCCAGCAGCTCAGAACCCGTATTCACCTACAATGAGCAGTTCTTC
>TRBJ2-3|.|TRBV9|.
CASSYRGDTQYF
TGTGCCAGCAGCTATCGGGGAGATACGCAGTATTTT
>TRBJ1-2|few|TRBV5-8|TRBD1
CASSRTRDRKHGYTF
TGTGCCAGCAGCCGAACCCGGGACAGGAAACATGGCTACACCTTC
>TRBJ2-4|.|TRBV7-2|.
CASSFGQKNIQYF
TGTGCCAGCAGCTTCGGACAGAAAAACATTCAGTACTTC
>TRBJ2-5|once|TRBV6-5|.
CASRSTGGYQETQYF
TGTGCCAGCAGGTCGACAGGAGGTTACCAAGAGACCCAGTACTTC
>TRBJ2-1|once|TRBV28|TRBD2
CASRESSGRATYNEQFF
TGTGCCAGCAGGGAGAGTAGCGGGAGGGCCACCTACAATGAGCAGTTCTTC
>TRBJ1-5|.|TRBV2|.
CASSFDKSVVNQPQHF
TGTGCCAGCAGCTTTGACAAGTCCGTTGTAAATCAGCCCCAGCATTTT
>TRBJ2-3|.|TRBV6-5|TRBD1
CASSYPTGGTDTQYF
TGTGCCAGCAGTTACCCCACAGGGGGTACAGATACGCAGTATTTT
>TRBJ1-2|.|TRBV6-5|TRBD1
CASRNQGAHGYTF
TGTGCCAGCAGAAATCAGGGGGCGCATGGCTACACCTTC
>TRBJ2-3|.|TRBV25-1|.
CASSGGLGTSTDTQYF
TGTGCCAGCAGTGGCGGACTTGGCACTAGCACAGATACGCAGTATTTT
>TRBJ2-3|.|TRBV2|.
CASSLDLADTQYF
TGTGCCAGCAGTCTTGACCTCGCAGATACGCAGTATTTT
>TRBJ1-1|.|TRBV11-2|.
CASSLGRPAGAFF
TGTGCCAGCAGCTTAGGCCGACCGGCGGGAGCTTTCTTT
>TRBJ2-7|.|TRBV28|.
CASSNDYPTYEQYF
TGTGCCAGCAGTAATGACTACCCTACCTACGAGCAGTACTTC
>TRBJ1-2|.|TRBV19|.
CASTPSRDYGYTF
TGTGCCAGTACCCCCAGTAGGGATTATGGCTACACCTTC
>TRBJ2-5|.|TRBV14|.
CASSQDLGPETQYF
TGTGCCAGCAGCCAAGATCTGGGGCCGGAGACCCAGTACTTC
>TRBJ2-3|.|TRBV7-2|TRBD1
CASSPGQGRTDTQYF
TGTGCCAGCAGCCCCGGACAGGGGCGGACAGATACGCAGTATTTT